These 27 T cell receptor beta chains were all obtained from the same sample, sequenced in a study of blood T cell repertoires in COVID-19. Assay: immunoSEQ multiplex PCR; the TCRdb copy retains only in-frame clones and omits some. Of approximately 130,000 clones in the sample, 80% to 90% were seen once. Source material: peripheral blood. These receptor sequences come from a man between 45 and 60 years old with active COVID-19.

CDR3 nucleotides: TGTGCCAGCAGTTCTGACAGGGGGCCCAACTATGGCTACACCTTC. Its translation: CASSSDRGPNYGYTF. V is TRBV6-5 and J is TRBJ1-2; TRBD1 agrees at 10 bases. The CDR3 covers 15 residues. Germline V gene lookup returns CDR1 MNHEY and CDR2 SVGAGI. The V gene end was trimmed by 4 bases and the J gene end by 2 bases; junction bases not matched to a gene: 4.

This clone is medium-sized within its sample. This chain joins TRBV27 and TRBJ2-7; maybe TRBD2 (5 bases). The V end lost 5 bases, the J end lost 3 bases, and 14 bases lay between the germline ends. The germline CDR1 and CDR2 sequences are MNHEY and SMNVEV (reference sequence). The CDR3 extends over 14 amino acids. The CDR3 DNA follows: TGTGCCAGCAGTCTGACGGCGGGCGACTACGAGCAGTACTTC. Translating gives CASSLTAGDYEQYF.

V usage is TRBV27 and J usage is TRBJ2-7, with 12 bases that match TRBD1. The V and J ends lost 6 bases and 0 bases, in that order; junction bases with no gene match: 6. CDR3 size: 16 residues. Germline loops: CDR1 MNHEY, CDR2 SMNVEV (reference sequence). CDR3 loop: CASSPGTGGISYEQYF. In DNA form, the CDR3 reads TGTGCCAGCAGCCCCGGGACAGGGGGCATCTCCTACGAGCAGTACTTC.

This rearrangement joins TRBV9 to TRBJ2-2; TRBD2 might be the D (7 bases). The germline gives CDR1 SGDLS, CDR2 YYNGEE. Trimming shortened V by 5 bases and J by 5 bases, and 13 bases separated the two germline ends. This CDR3 is 14 amino acids long. In DNA form, the CDR3 reads TGTGCCAGCAGGGCGGGGGCGAGTACCGGGGAGCTGTTTTTT. Translating gives CASRAGASTGELFF.

This chain links TRBV7-2 with TRBJ1-5; the match to TRBD1 covers 7 bases. The ends lost 5 bases at V and 6 bases at J; junction bases unmatched: 7. The V gene's germline CDR1 is SGHTA and CDR2 FQGNSA. CDR3 size: 14 residues. The CDR3 DNA follows: TGTGCCAGCAGCAGTACAGGGGAGGCTCAGCCCCAGCATTTT. Encoded protein: CASSSTGEAQPQHF.

The chain is built from TRBV5-1 and TRBJ2-7; the match to TRBD1 covers 10 bases. Germline V gene lookup returns CDR1 SGHRS and CDR2 YFSETQ. V dropped 2 bases and J dropped 7; count of bases not matched to a gene: 12. The CDR3 has 16 amino acids. As DNA, the CDR3 is TGCGCCAGCAGCTTCAGCCCCGGGACAGGGGCAGTTGAGCAGTACTTC. The encoded protein is CASSFSPGTGAVEQYF. The full variable domain, with the rest looked up from reference TRBV5-1 and TRBJ2-7, is KAGVTQTPRYLIKTRGQQVTLSCSPISGHRSVSWYQQTPGQGLQFLFEYFSETQRNKGNFPGRFSGRQFSNSRSEMNVSTLELGDSALYLCASSFSPGTGAVEQYFGPGTRLTVT.

V usage is TRBV30 and J usage is TRBJ1-4; D call uncertain. The V gene's germline CDR1 is GTSNPN and CDR2 SVGIG (reference sequence). The CDR3 totals 13 residues. With 0 bases removed from V and 4 bases from J, the gap between germline ends came to 6 bases. The DNA for the CDR3 is TGTGCCTGGAGTGTTCGAGATAATGAAAAACTGTTTTTT. This gives the protein CAWSVRDNEKLFF.

V and J are TRBV4-1 and TRBJ2-5; perhaps TRBD1 as D (6 bases). Per the germline V gene, CDR1 is MGHRA and CDR2 is YSYEKL. Between the trimmed V and J ends, which lost 1 base and 6 bases, there was a span of 15 bases. The CDR3 totals 15 residues. The CDR3 here is CASSQAGHGIQTQYF. The CDR3 bases are TGCGCCAGCAGCCAAGCGGGACATGGTATCCAGACCCAGTACTTC.

The V call is TRBV10-3, the J call TRBJ1-2; D is undetermined. Germline V gene data show CDR1 as ENHRY and CDR2 as SYGVKD. V dropped 4 bases and J dropped 8 bases, with 14 bases sitting between them. The CDR3 runs to 13 residues. As DNA, the CDR3 is TGTGCCATCAGTGGGGAGAGGGCGTGGGGCTACACCTTC. This encodes CAISGERAWGYTF.

The chain is built from TRBV7-2 and TRBJ2-3; 16 nucleotides align to TRBD2. The ends lost 6 bases at V and 5 bases at J; junction bases unmatched: 8. Per germline, CDR1 SGHTA and CDR2 FQGNSA. The length of the CDR3 is 17 residues. The CDR3 region has the DNA TGTGCCAGCAGTTCCGGGACTAGCGGGGGGGCTATAGATACGCAGTATTTT. Its protein product is CASSSGTSGGAIDTQYF.

V usage is TRBV11-2 and J usage is TRBJ2-2, with 14 bases identical to TRBD2. CDR3 length: 17 amino acids. V was pared by 5 bases and J by 5 bases, with 7 bases of the junction left unmatched. The V gene's germline CDR1 is SGHAT and CDR2 FQNNGV. As DNA, the CDR3 is TGTGCCAGCAGCCCCGGACTAGCGGGGGGAACTACCGGGGAGCTGTTTTTT. Its protein is CASSPGLAGGTTGELFF.

This clone was observed a few times. V gene TRBV7-9 combines with J gene TRBJ1-2; D possibly corresponds to TRBD1 (5 bases). The CDR3 has 15 residues. V was clipped by 1 base and J by 4 bases, with 13 bases between them. Germline-derived CDR1 and CDR2 are SEHNR and FQNEAQ (reference sequence). CDR3 loop: CASSLGEGPGYGYTF. DNA of the CDR3: TGTGCCAGCAGCTTAGGGGAGGGGCCTGGCTATGGCTACACCTTC.

The V call is TRBV6-6, the J call TRBJ1-1; tentative D call: TRBD1 (5 bases). V shed 3 bases and J shed 5 bases, with 13 bases lying between them. In germline, CDR1 is MNHNY, CDR2 SVGAGI (reference sequence). The CDR3 sequence is 14 residues long. The CDR3 sequence is CASSYEGVRTEAFF. In DNA form, the CDR3 reads TGTGCCAGCAGTTATGAAGGGGTACGGACTGAAGCTTTCTTT.

CDR3 nucleotide sequence: TGTGCCAGCATCGAAAGGTCGGGGATGTTGAACGAGCAGTACTTC. This gives the protein CASIERSGMLNEQYF. This rearrangement joins TRBV2 to TRBJ2-7, with D maybe TRBD2 (5 bases). V lost 7 bases, J lost 5 bases, and 21 bases lay in between. Germline V lookup: CDR1 SNHLY, CDR2 FYNNEI. The CDR3 length is 15 residues.

The chain recombines TRBV7-2 with TRBJ2-5; weak D call: TRBD2 (7 bases). Looked up from germline, CDR1 is SGHTA and CDR2 is FQGNSA. V lost 2 bases and J 5 bases, leaving 12 bases between the germline ends. The CDR3 length is 14 residues. CDR3 bases: TGTGCCAGCAGCTTAACCGGGGGGCGGGAGACCCAGTACTTC. Translating gives CASSLTGGRETQYF.

This rearrangement joins TRBV3-1 (or the pseudogene TRBV3-2) to TRBJ2-5; the match to TRBD2 covers 7 bases. Losses at the gene ends were 1 base for V and 4 bases for J; bases not matched to a gene: 6. The CDR3 spans 15 residues. The germline V gene encodes CDR1 LGHDT and CDR2 YNNKEL (reference sequence). In DNA form, the CDR3 reads TGTGCCAGCAGCCAAGGGGGCGGGGGAACAGAGACCCAGTACTTC. Amino acids: CASSQGGGGTETQYF.

V gene TRBV18 combines with J gene TRBJ2-1; D is perhaps TRBD1 (5 bases). Germline-derived CDR1 and CDR2 are KGHSH and LQKENI. V was clipped by 4 bases and J by 4 bases, with 5 bases between them. This CDR3 has 12 residues. In DNA, the CDR3 is TGTGCCAGCTCACAGGGGTACAATGAGCAGTTCTTC. Its protein is CASSQGYNEQFF.

The chain combines TRBV2 with TRBJ2-3; TRBD2 matches 13 bases. The CDR3 runs 16 residues. CDR1 and CDR2 from the germline V gene are SNHLY and FYNNEI. The V gene end was trimmed by 4 bases and the J gene end by 5 bases; junction bases not matched to a gene: 6. The CDR3 region has the DNA TGTGCCAGCAGTGCGCAACTAGCGGGGGGGCGAGATACGCAGTATTTT. Translated: CASSAQLAGGRDTQYF.

This CDR3 reads CASSHGTRPDTQYF. CDR3 nucleotides: TGTGCCAGCAGCCACGGGACTCGACCAGATACGCAGTATTTT. The chain employs TRBV3-1 (or the pseudogene TRBV3-2) and TRBJ2-3, with D tentatively TRBD2 (6 bases). CDR3 length equals 14 residues. Germline lookup yields CDR1 LGHDT and CDR2 YNNKEL (reference sequence). Trimming removed 3 bases from V and 4 bases from J, with 11 bases in between.

The chain has TRBV6-6 and TRBJ1-1; no clear D. The ends were cut back, 0 bases at V and 3 bases at J, with 8 bases in the middle. Germline lookup yields CDR1 MNHNY and CDR2 SVGAGI (reference sequence). CDR3 length: 14 residues. The CDR3 DNA reads as TGTGCCAGCAGTTACTCGAGATCCGACACTGAAGCTTTCTTT. It translates to CASSYSRSDTEAFF.

The rearrangement links TRBV7-2 to TRBJ2-2; 7 nucleotides line up with TRBD1. Germline lookup yields CDR1 SGHTA and CDR2 FQGNSA. There are 13 residues in the CDR3. V lost 8 bases to trimming and J lost 5 bases; unmatched junction nucleotides: 5. The CDR3 loop is CASDNRGTGELFF. The CDR3 nucleotides read TGTGCCAGCGACAACAGGGGAACCGGGGAGCTGTTTTTT.

The CDR3: CASSPRDRVSEKLFF. The CDR3, as DNA: TGTGCCAGCAGTCCCCGGGACAGGGTATCGGAAAAACTGTTTTTT. The chain uses TRBV6-5 and TRBJ1-4, with 9 bases lining up with TRBD1. The CDR3 spans 15 residues. Unmatched junction bases numbered 9, after V lost 5 bases and J lost 8 bases. Germline V gene lookup returns CDR1 MNHEY and CDR2 SVGAGI.

This chain connects TRBV7-9 to TRBJ2-6; possibly TRBD1 for D (5 bases). The ends were cut back, 5 bases at V and 2 bases at J, with 19 bases in the middle. Germline values: CDR1 SEHNR, CDR2 FQNEAQ (reference sequence). The CDR3 totals 18 residues. The CDR3: CASSTRTILSTGANVLTF. The CDR3 DNA reads TGTGCCAGCAGCACCCGGACAATACTGTCTACTGGGGCCAACGTCCTGACTTTC.

The rearrangement links TRBV6-6 to TRBJ1-2, with 8 bases lining up with TRBD1. This CDR3 has 13 residues. Germline V CDR1 and CDR2: MNHNY, SVGAGI (reference sequence). The V gene end was trimmed by 6 bases and the J gene end by 8 bases; junction bases not matched to a gene: 8. The CDR3 reads CASRSDRVEGYTF. CDR3 nucleotide sequence: TGTGCCAGCAGGTCGGACAGGGTTGAAGGCTACACCTTC.

The rearrangement joins TRBV5-8 to TRBJ1-2; D gene unclear. The CDR3 has 12 amino acids. V was cut by 2 bases and J by 5 bases, with 7 bases left in between. Per germline, CDR1 SGHTS and CDR2 YDEGEE. CDR3 protein: CASSFELYGYTF. In DNA form, the CDR3 reads TGTGCCAGCAGCTTCGAACTGTATGGCTACACCTTC.

The chain joins TRBV20-1 to TRBJ1-1; no definite D call. The CDR3 is made up of 11 amino acids. V was cut by 7 bases and J by 5 bases, with 11 bases left in between. The germline CDR1 and CDR2 sequences are DFQATT and SNEGSKA (reference sequence). The CDR3 loop reads CSVRPGTEAFF. DNA for the CDR3: TGCAGTGTCAGACCGGGGACTGAAGCTTTCTTT.

This clone was picked up one time. The V gene is TRBV11-2, the J gene TRBJ1-2, with D possibly matching TRBD1 (5 bases). Germline V gene lookup returns CDR1 SGHAT and CDR2 FQNNGV. This CDR3 is built from 14 residues. Between the trimmed V and J ends, which lost 5 bases and 0 bases, there was a span of 10 bases. The CDR3 DNA follows: TGTGCCAGCAGCCGACAGTCCACTAACTATGGCTACACCTTC. This gives the protein CASSRQSTNYGYTF.